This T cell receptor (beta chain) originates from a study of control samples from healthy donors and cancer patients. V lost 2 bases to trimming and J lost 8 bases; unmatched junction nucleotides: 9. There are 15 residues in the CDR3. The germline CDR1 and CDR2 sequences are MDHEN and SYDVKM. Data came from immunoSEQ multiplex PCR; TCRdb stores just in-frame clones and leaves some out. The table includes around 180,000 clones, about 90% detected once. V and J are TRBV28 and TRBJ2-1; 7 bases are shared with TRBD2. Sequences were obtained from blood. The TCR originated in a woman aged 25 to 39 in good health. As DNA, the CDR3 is TGTGCCAGCAGTTTACCTACGGGACTAAGCCATGAGCAGTTCTTC. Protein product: CASSLPTGLSHEQFF.